This T cell receptor (beta chain) stems from a study of blood T cell repertoires in COVID-19. The overall study: Specimens from acute and convalescent COVID-19 originated in the United States, Italy and Spain. Sample material is recorded as cDNA or gDNA derived from T cells, B-cell-depleted T cells, or PBMCs.

The CDR3 has 16 amino acids. Germline V gene lookup returns CDR1 MNHEY and CDR2 SVGAGI. Unmatched junction bases numbered 9, after V lost 0 bases and J lost 6 bases. As handled by the study authors: Nucleated cell number was recorded as an estimate derived from reference gene primer amplification. Data came from immunoSEQ multiplex PCR; TCRdb stores just in-frame clones and leaves some out. From that table come the V and J calls and clone size; the DNA was used to work out D and trimming. This sample has some 20,000 clones, with around 80% found just once. The chain recombines TRBV6-5 with TRBJ1-1; 8 bases line up with TRBD1. The source of this sequence is a man aged 55-75 years with acute or convalescent COVID-19. The sample consisted of peripheral blood. This CDR3 reads CASSYSVSGGNSEAFF. CDR3 nucleotide sequence: TGTGCCAGCAGTTACTCGGTGTCAGGGGGCAACTCTGAAGCTTTCTTT.